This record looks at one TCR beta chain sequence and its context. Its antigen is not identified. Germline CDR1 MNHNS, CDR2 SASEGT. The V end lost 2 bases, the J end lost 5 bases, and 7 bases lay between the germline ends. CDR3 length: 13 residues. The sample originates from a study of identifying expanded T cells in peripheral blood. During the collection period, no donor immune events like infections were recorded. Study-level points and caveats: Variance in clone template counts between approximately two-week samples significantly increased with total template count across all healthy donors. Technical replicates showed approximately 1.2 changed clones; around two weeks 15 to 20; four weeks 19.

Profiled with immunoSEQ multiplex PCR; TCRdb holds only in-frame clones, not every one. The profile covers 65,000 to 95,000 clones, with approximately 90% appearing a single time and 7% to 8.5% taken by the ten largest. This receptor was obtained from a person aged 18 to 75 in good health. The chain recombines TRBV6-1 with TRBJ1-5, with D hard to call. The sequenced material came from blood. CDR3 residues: CASSEWGYQPQHF. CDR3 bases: TGTGCCAGCAGTGAATGGGGTTATCAGCCCCAGCATTTT.